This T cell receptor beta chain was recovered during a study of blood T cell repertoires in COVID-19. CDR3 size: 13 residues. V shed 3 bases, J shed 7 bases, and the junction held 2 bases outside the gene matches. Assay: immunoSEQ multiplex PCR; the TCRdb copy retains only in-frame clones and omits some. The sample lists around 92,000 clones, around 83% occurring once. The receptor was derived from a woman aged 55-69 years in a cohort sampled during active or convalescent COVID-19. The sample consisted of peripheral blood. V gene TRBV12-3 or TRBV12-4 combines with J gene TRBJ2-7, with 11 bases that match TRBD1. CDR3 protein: CASSFGTGGEQYF. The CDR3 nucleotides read TGTGCCAGCAGTTTCGGGACAGGGGGAGAGCAGTACTTC.